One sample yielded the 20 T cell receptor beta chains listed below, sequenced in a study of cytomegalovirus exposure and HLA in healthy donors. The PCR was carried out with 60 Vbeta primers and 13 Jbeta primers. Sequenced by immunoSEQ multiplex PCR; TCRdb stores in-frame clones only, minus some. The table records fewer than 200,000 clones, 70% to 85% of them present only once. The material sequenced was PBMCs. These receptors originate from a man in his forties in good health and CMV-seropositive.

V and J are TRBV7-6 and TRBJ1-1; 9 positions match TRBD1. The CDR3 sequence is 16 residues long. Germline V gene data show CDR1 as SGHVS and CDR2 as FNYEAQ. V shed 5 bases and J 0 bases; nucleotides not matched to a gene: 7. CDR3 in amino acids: CASSPGQGLMNTEAFF. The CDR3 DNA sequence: TGTGCCAGCAGCCCCGGACAGGGGCTCATGAACACTGAAGCTTTCTTT.

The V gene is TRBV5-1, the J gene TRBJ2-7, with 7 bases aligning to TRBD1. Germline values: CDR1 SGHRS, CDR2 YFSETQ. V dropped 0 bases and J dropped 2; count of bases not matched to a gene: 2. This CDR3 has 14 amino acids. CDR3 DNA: TGCGCCAGCAGCTTGGTTCAGGGGGCCTACGAGCAGTACTTC. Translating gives CASSLVQGAYEQYF. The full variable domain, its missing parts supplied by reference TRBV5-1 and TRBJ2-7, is KAGVTQTPRYLIKTRGQQVTLSCSPISGHRSVSWYQQTPGQGLQFLFEYFSETQRNKGNFPGRFSGRQFSNSRSEMNVSTLELGDSALYLCASSLVQGAYEQYFGPGTRLTVT.

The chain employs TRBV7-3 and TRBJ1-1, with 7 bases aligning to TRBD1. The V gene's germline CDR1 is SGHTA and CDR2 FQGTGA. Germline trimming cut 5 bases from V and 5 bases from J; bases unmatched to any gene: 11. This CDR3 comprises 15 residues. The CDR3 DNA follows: TGTGCCAGCAGCGCAGGGATGACAGGGATGACTGAAGCTTTCTTT. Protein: CASSAGMTGMTEAFF. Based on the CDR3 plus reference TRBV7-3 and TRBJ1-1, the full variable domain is GAGVSQTPSNKVTEKGKYVELRCDPISGHTALYWYRQSLGQGPEFLIYFQGTGAADDSGLPNDRFFAVRPEGSVSTLKIQRTERGDSAVYLCASSAGMTGMTEAFFGQGTRLTVV.

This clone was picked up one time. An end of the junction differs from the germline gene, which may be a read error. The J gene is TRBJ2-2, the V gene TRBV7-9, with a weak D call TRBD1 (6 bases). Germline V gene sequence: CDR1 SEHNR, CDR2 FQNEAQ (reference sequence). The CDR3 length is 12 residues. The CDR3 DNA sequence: TGTTCCAGCAGCTTTCAGGGGGGGGAGCTGTTTTTT. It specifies CSSSFQGGELFF.

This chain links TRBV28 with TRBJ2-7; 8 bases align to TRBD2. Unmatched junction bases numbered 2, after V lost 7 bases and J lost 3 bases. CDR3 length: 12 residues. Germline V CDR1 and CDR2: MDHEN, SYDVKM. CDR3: CASTAGGYEQYF. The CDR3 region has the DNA TGTGCCAGCACGGCGGGAGGCTACGAGCAGTACTTC.

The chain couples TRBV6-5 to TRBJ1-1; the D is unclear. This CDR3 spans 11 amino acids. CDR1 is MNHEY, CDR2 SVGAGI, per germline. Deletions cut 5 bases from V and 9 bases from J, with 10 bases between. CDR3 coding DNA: TGTGCCAGCAGTCTAGGACTGAAAGCTTTCTTT. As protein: CASSLGLKAFF.

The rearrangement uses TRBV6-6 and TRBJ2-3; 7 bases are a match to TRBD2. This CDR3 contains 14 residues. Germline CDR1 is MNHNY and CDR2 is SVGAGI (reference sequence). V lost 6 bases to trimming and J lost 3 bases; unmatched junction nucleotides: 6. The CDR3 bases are TGTGCCAGCAGCCCCTGGGGGGGAACAGATACGCAGTATTTT. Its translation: CASSPWGGTDTQYF.

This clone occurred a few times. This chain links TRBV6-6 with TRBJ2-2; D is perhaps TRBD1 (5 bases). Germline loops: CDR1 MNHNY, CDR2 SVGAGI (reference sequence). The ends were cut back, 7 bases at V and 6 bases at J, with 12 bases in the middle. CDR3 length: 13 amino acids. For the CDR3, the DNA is TGTGCCAGCACGGCAGGGAAGGCCGGGGAGCTGTTTTTT. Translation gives CASTAGKAGELFF.

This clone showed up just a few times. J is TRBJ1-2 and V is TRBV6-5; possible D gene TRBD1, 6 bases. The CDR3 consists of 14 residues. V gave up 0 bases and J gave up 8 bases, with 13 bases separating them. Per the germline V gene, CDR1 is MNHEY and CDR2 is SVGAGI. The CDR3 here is CASSYSTGKRGYTF. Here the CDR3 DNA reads TGTGCCAGCAGTTACTCGACAGGAAAGAGGGGCTACACCTTC.

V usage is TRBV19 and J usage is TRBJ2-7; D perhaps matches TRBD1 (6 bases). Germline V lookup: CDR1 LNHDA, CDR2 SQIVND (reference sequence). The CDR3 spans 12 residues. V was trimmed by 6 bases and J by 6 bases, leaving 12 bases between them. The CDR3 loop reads CASREQGREQYF. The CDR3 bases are TGTGCCAGTAGGGAACAGGGACGCGAGCAGTACTTC.

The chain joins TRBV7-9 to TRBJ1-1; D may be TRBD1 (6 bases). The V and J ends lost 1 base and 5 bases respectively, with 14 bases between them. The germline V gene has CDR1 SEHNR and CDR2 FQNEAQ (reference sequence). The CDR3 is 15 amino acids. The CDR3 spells CASSLGWGRGTEAFF. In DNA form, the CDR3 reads TGTGCCAGCAGCTTAGGGTGGGGCAGGGGTACTGAAGCTTTCTTT.

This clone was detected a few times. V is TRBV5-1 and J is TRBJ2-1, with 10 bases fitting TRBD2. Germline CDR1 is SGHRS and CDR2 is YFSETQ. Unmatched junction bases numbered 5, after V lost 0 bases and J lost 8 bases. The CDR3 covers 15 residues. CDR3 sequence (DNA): TGCGCCAGCAGCTTGGCTGCTAGCGGGAGCTATGAGCAGTTCTTC. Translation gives CASSLAASGSYEQFF.

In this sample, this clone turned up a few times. In nucleotides, the CDR3 is TGTGCCAGCAGCTCGGGACAGATAAACACTGAAGCTTTCTTT. Translating it yields CASSSGQINTEAFF. J is TRBJ1-1 and V is TRBV5-4, with 7 nucleotides matching TRBD1. Germline assignment: CDR1 SGHNT and CDR2 YYREEE (reference sequence). CDR3 size: 14 residues. V lost 3 bases, J lost 2 bases, and 4 bases stayed unmatched.

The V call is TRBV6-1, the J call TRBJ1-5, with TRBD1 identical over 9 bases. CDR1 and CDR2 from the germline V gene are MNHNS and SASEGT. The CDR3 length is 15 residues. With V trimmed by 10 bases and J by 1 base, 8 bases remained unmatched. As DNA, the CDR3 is TGTGCCACCAACAAGGGACAGGGAAGCAATCAGCCCCAGCATTTT. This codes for CATNKGQGSNQPQHF.

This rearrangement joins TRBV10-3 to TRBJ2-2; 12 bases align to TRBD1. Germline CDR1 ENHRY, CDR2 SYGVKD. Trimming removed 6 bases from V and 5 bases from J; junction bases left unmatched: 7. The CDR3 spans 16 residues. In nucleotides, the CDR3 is TGTGCCATCAGCCACGGGACAGGGGGCGCGACCGGGGAGCTGTTTTTT. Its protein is CAISHGTGGATGELFF.

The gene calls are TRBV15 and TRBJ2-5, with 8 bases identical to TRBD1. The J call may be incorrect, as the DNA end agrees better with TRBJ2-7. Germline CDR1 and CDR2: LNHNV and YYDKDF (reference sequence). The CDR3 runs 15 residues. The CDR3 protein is CATTLLGQGRGEQYF. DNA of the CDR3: TGTGCCACCACCCTCCTCGGACAGGGTCGTGGCGAGCAGTACTTC.

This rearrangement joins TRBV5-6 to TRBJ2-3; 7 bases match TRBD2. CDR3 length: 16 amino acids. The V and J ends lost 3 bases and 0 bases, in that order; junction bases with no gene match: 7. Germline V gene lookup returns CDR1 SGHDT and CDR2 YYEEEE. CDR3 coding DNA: TGTGCCAGCAGCTGGACCCCTAGCGGAAGCACAGATACGCAGTATTTT. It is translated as CASSWTPSGSTDTQYF.

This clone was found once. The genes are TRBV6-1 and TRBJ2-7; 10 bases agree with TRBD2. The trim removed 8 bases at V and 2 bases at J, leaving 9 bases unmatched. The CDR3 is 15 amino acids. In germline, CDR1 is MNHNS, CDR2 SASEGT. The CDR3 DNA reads TGTGCCAGCTCGGAAGGAGCGGGAGGGCCCTACGAGCAGTACTTC. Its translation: CASSEGAGGPYEQYF.

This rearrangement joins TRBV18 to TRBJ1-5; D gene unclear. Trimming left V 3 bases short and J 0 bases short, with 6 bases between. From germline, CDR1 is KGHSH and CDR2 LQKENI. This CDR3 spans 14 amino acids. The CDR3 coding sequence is TGTGCCAGCTCACCTAGCGTTAGCAATCAGCCCCAGCATTTT. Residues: CASSPSVSNQPQHF.

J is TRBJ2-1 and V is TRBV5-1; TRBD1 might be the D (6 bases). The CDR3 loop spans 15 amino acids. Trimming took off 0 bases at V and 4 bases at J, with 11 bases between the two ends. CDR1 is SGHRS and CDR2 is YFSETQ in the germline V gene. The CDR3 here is CASSLAPGEYNEQFF. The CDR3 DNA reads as TGCGCCAGCAGCTTGGCGCCAGGGGAGTACAATGAGCAGTTCTTC.